The T cell receptor (beta chain) described here comes from a study of tumor-infiltrating lymphocytes in primary liver carcinoma. Production of TCR beta cDNA used around 0.45 ug total RNA together with a constant-region primer. TCR beta libraries came from three nested multiplex PCR rounds using slightly modified ARM-PCR. TRBV1-TRBV30 forward primers paired with a C-beta reverse primer were used in the first two PCR rounds, which ran around 10 cycles each. In TCRdb, the multiplex PCR reads were re-called with MiXCR into one record per CDR3 protein. The top ten hold under 8.5% of the sample, which has approximately 330,000 distinct CDR3 sequences, roughly 61% seen once. This clonotype was seen repeatedly, ten times or more. Unsorted whole blood yielded the blood RNA, and germline DNA was also extracted. The V end was cut by 7 bases, the J end by 6 bases, with 12 bases between. Per germline, CDR1 SQVTM and CDR2 ANQGSEA. The CDR3 runs to 12 residues.

This chain links TRBV29-1 with TRBJ2-2; maybe TRBD2 (5 bases). The sequencing sample was made of peripheral blood. The origin of this receptor is a man in his forties with primary liver carcinoma and hepatitis B virus infection. The CDR3 nucleotides are TGCAGCGGGGGTCACGGGGCCGGGGAGCTGTTTTTT. Translation: CSGGHGAGELFF.